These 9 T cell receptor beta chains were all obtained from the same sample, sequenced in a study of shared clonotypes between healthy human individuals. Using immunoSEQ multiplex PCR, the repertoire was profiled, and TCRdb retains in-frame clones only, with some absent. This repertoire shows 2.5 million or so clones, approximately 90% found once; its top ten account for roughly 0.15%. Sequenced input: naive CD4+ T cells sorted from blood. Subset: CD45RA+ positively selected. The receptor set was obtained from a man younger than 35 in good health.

CDR3 sequence reads: CASSSRPPGQYYEQYF. CDR3 coding DNA: TGCGCCAGCAGTTCGCGCCCCCCGGGACAGTACTACGAGCAGTACTTC. This chain connects TRBV5-1 to TRBJ2-7; the match to TRBD1 covers 7 bases. Germline lookup yields CDR1 SGHRS and CDR2 YFSETQ. CDR3 size: 16 residues. The ends lost 5 bases at V and 3 bases at J; junction bases unmatched: 14. Based on the CDR3 plus reference TRBV5-1 and TRBJ2-7, the full variable domain is KAGVTQTPRYLIKTRGQQVTLSCSPISGHRSVSWYQQTPGQGLQFLFEYFSETQRNKGNFPGRFSGRQFSNSRSEMNVSTLELGDSALYLCASSSRPPGQYYEQYFGPGTRLTVT.

This CDR3 reads CASSRTSGLYNEQFF. The CDR3 bases are TGTGCCAGCAGTAGAACTAGCGGGCTCTACAATGAGCAGTTCTTC. The chain joins TRBV6-5 to TRBJ2-1; TRBD2 matches 9 bases. CDR1 and CDR2 (germline): MNHEY, SVGAGI. The CDR3 contains 15 residues. Trimming at V came to 5 bases and at J to 3 bases, leaving 5 bases not matched to a gene.

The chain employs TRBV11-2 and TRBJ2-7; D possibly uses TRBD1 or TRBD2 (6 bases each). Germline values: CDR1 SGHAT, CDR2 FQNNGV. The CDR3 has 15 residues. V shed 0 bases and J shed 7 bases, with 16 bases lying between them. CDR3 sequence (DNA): TGTGCCAGCAGCTTAGAAGTTCCGGGGGCGGGTGAGCAGTACTTC. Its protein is CASSLEVPGAGEQYF.

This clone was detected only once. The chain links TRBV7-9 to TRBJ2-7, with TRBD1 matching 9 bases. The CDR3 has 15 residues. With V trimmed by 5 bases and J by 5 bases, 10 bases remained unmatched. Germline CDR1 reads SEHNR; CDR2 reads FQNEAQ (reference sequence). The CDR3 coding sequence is TGTGCCAGCAGCCCTGGGGACAGGGAGGTTCACGAGCAGTACTTC. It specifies CASSPGDREVHEQYF.

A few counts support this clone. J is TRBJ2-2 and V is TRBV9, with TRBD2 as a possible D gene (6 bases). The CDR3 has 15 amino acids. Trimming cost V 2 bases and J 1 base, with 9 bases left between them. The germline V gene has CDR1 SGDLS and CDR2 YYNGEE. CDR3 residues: CASSVWRGNTGELFF. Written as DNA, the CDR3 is TGTGCCAGCAGCGTCTGGCGGGGGAACACCGGGGAGCTGTTTTTT.

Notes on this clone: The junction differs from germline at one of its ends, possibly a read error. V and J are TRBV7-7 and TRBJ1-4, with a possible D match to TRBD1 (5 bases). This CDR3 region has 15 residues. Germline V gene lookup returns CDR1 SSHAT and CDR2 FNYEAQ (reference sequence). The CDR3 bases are TGTGCTAGCAGCCCACGGGACTGGGAAGATGAAAAACTGTTTTTT. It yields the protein CASSPRDWEDEKLFF.

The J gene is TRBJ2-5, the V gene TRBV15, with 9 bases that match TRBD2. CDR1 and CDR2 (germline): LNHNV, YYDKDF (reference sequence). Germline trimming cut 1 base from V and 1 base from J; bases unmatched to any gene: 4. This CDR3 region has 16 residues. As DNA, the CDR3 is TGTGCCACCAGCAGAGGGCCTAGCGGGGTCCAAGAGACCCAGTACTTC. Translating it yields CATSRGPSGVQETQYF.

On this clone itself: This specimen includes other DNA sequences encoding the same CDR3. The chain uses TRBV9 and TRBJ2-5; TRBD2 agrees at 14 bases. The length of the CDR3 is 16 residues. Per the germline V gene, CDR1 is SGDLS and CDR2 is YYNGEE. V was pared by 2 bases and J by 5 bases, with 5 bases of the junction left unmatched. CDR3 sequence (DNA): TGTGCCAGCAGCGTGGGACTAGCGGGAGTCCAGGAGACCCAGTACTTC. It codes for CASSVGLAGVQETQYF. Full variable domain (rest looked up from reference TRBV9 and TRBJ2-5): DSGVTQTPKHLITATGQRVTLRCSPRSGDLSVYWYQQSLDQGLQFLIQYYNGEERAKGNILERFSAQQFPDLHSELNLSSLELGDSALYFCASSVGLAGVQETQYFGPGTRLLVL.

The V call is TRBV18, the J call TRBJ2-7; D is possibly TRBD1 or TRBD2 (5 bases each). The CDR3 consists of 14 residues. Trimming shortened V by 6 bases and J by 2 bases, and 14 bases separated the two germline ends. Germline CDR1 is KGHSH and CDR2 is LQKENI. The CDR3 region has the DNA TGTGCCAGCTCGCACCGGGACCAACCCTACGAGCAGTACTTC. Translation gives CASSHRDQPYEQYF.